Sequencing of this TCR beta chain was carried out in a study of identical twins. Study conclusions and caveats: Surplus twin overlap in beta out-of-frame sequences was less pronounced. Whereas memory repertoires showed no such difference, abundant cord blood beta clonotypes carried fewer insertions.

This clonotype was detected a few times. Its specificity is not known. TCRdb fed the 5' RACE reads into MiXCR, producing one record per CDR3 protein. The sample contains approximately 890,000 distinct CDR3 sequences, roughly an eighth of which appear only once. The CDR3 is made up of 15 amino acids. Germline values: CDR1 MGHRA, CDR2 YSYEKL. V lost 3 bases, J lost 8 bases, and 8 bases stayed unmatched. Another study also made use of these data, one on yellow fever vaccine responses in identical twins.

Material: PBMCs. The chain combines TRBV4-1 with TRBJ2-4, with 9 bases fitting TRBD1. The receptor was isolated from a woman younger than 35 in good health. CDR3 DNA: TGCGCCAGCAGCCATCTAACGACAGGGGGATACATTCAGTACTTC. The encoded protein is CASSHLTTGGYIQYF.